This passage covers 3 T cell receptor beta chains from one sample sequenced in a study of cytomegalovirus exposure and HLA in healthy donors. Primers included in the PCR were 60 Vbeta and 13 Jbeta primers. Assay used: immunoSEQ multiplex PCR; TCRdb lists only in-frame clones, some missing. The repertoire holds approximately 160,000 clones, with 68% as singletons. Sequencing input: PBMCs. The source is a man aged 45-65 years in good health and CMV-seronegative.

V usage is TRBV19 and J usage is TRBJ2-3, with D perhaps matching TRBD1 (5 bases). Germline V gives CDR1 LNHDA, CDR2 SQIVND (reference sequence). The CDR3 contains 14 residues. V was trimmed by 3 bases and J by 7 bases, leaving 14 bases between them. CDR3 bases: TGTGCCAGTAGTATGGGGCTTAGGGGCTATACGCAGTATTTT. Amino acid sequence: CASSMGLRGYTQYF.

This chain connects TRBV2 to TRBJ1-3; 8 nucleotides align to TRBD2. TRBJ2-2 matches the DNA end more closely, so the J call is doubtful. Per germline, CDR1 SNHLY and CDR2 FYNNEI. The CDR3 totals 15 residues. The CDR3 loop is CASRAGGWTTGELFF. The CDR3 DNA is TGTGCCAGCAGGGCGGGGGGCTGGACCACCGGGGAGCTGTTTTTT.

The chain has TRBV5-8 and TRBJ1-1; D uncertain. CDR1 is SGHTS and CDR2 is YDEGEE in the germline V gene. The CDR3 consists of 13 residues. V lost 5 bases and J 1 base, leaving 9 bases between the germline ends. Here the CDR3 reads CASRRGSNTEAFF. In DNA, the CDR3 is TGTGCCAGCAGGCGAGGCTCGAACACTGAAGCTTTCTTT.